Listed here are 13 T cell receptor beta chains from one sample, sequenced in a study of CD8 T cells in ankylosing spondylitis. MiXCR, run by TCRdb on the 5' RACE reads, gives a single entry per CDR3 protein. The sample has under 170,000 distinct CDR3 sequences, under 45% seen once. Sequencing was performed on synovial fluid, either unsorted or a sorted T cell fraction (not recorded which). These receptors all come from a male donor with ankylosing spondylitis.

The chain links TRBV27 to TRBJ2-2, with 12 bases identical to TRBD2. Germline lookup yields CDR1 MNHEY and CDR2 SMNVEV (reference sequence). CDR3 size: 17 residues. V lost 4 bases and J lost 5; bases outside the gene matches: 8. This CDR3 reads CASSSLLAGGHTGELFF. CDR3 coding DNA: TGTGCCAGCAGTTCGCTCCTAGCGGGGGGGCATACCGGGGAGCTGTTTTTT.

The J gene is TRBJ2-7, the V gene TRBV15; no clear D. Germline assignment: CDR1 LNHNV and CDR2 YYDKDF (reference sequence). Between the trimmed V and J ends, which lost 0 bases and 2 bases, there was a span of 11 bases. The CDR3 sequence is 15 residues long. CDR3 nucleotides: TGTGCCACCAGCAGAGATCGTTCCAATCCCTACGAGCAGTACTTC. The encoded protein is CATSRDRSNPYEQYF. The full variable domain, rest sourced from reference TRBV15 and TRBJ2-7, is DAMVIQNPRYQVTQFGKPVTLSCSQTLNHNVMYWYQQKSSQAPKLLFHYYDKDFNNEADTPDNFQSRRPNTSFCFLDIRSPGLGDTAMYLCATSRDRSNPYEQYFGPGTRLTVT.

DNA for the CDR3: TGTGCCAGCAGAACCCGGGGACACCTCTCCTACAATGAGCAGTTCTTC. Its protein product is CASRTRGHLSYNEQFF. The genes are TRBV12-3 or TRBV12-4 and TRBJ2-1; D is possibly TRBD1 (6 bases). Trimming cost V 6 bases and J 0 bases, with 15 bases left between them. The length of the CDR3 is 16 residues.

This clonotype is a singleton in its sample. The chain joins TRBV6-1 to TRBJ1-1, with 7 bases identical to TRBD1. Germline V CDR1 and CDR2: MNHNS, SASEGT. CDR3 length: 17 amino acids. Trimming removed 1 base from V and 2 bases from J; junction bases left unmatched: 10. The CDR3 DNA is TGTGCCAGCAGTGAAGACCCCTTTGCAGGGGGAAACACTGAAGCTTTCTTT. This gives the protein CASSEDPFAGGNTEAFF.

The chain is built from TRBV7-8 and TRBJ1-1; unclear D gene. Germline V gene data show CDR1 as SGHVS and CDR2 as FQNEAQ. V was clipped by 5 bases and J by 7 bases, with 29 bases between them. The CDR3 extends over 18 amino acids. The CDR3 DNA reads TGTGCCAGCAGCCCCCGGGTGGGGAGGAAGCACGGTAGAGATGAAGCTTTCTTT. Amino acids: CASSPRVGRKHGRDEAFF. Full variable domain (rest looked up from reference TRBV7-8 and TRBJ1-1): GAGVSQSPRYKVAKRGQDVALRCDPISGHVSLFWYQQALGQGPEFLTYFQNEAQLDKSGLPSDRFFAERPEGSVSTLKIQRTQQEDSAVYLCASSPRVGRKHGRDEAFFGQGTRLTVV.

The table lists this clonotype with a few counts. The rearrangement joins TRBV2 to TRBJ2-7; weak D call: TRBD2 (6 bases). This CDR3 contains 15 residues. V was pared by 8 bases and J by 4 bases, with 21 bases between. CDR1 and CDR2 (germline): SNHLY, FYNNEI. As DNA, the CDR3 is TGTGCCAGCCTCCCTAGGGGATCCCGGGGGTACGAGCAGTACTTC. It yields the protein CASLPRGSRGYEQYF.

The chain recombines TRBV15 with TRBJ2-2; 7 nucleotides align to TRBD1. V trimming: 6 bases; J trimming: 6 bases; junction bases outside the gene matches: 7. The CDR3 is made up of 14 amino acids. The germline V gene has CDR1 LNHNV and CDR2 YYDKDF (reference sequence). The DNA of the CDR3 is TGTGCCACCAGGAAGGGGGCGCCCCCCGGGGAGCTGTTTTTT. Translation: CATRKGAPPGELFF.

The CDR3 spells CSVQTGDIYNEQFF. CDR3 sequence (DNA): TGCAGCGTGCAGACGGGAGATATCTACAATGAGCAGTTCTTC. The V call is TRBV29-1, the J call TRBJ2-1; perhaps TRBD2 as D (6 bases). The CDR3 has 14 amino acids. Germline V gene lookup returns CDR1 SQVTM and CDR2 ANQGSEA. With 6 bases removed from V and 3 bases from J, the gap between germline ends came to 15 bases.

The chain links TRBV5-4 to TRBJ2-2; TRBD1 or TRBD2 may be the D gene (5 bases each). Germline values: CDR1 SGHNT, CDR2 YYREEE (reference sequence). Trimming removed 0 bases from V and 4 bases from J, with 10 bases in between. CDR3 length equals 15 residues. The CDR3 region has the DNA TGTGCCAGCAGCTTGGATCCGGGGCTCACCGGGGAGCTGTTTTTT. As protein: CASSLDPGLTGELFF.

This clonotype was detected many times. The CDR3 region has the DNA TGTGCCAGCAGCCACGCCTGGACTAGGGGCACAGATACGCAGTATTTT. It is translated as CASSHAWTRGTDTQYF. This chain joins TRBV3-1 and TRBJ2-3, with 7 bases fitting TRBD2. Germline assignment: CDR1 LGHDT and CDR2 YNNKEL (reference sequence). V was pared by 3 bases and J by 1 base, with 7 bases of the junction left unmatched. The CDR3 has 16 amino acids.

J is TRBJ1-3 and V is TRBV13, with D tentatively TRBD1 (5 bases). Trimming left V 5 bases short and J 0 bases short, with 17 bases between. This CDR3 has 17 amino acids. Germline V lookup: CDR1 PRHDT, CDR2 FYEKMQ (reference sequence). CDR3 loop: CASSPLGGEDSGNTIYF. As DNA, the CDR3 is TGTGCCAGCAGCCCGCTTGGGGGGGAGGACTCTGGAAACACCATATATTTT.

The V call is TRBV9, the J call TRBJ2-5; possible D gene TRBD1, 6 bases. Germline V gene data show CDR1 as SGDLS and CDR2 as YYNGEE. The CDR3 covers 15 residues. V lost 2 bases, J lost 4 bases, and 15 bases lay in between. The CDR3 region has the DNA TGTGCCAGCAGCGTGAGTTCCAGGGGCAGAGAGACCCAGTACTTC. Amino acids: CASSVSSRGRETQYF.

This clonotype was observed at least ten times. V usage is TRBV2 and J usage is TRBJ2-5, with 7 bases aligning to TRBD1. J gave up 3 bases and V 2 bases, and 6 bases lay outside the gene matches. Per the germline V gene, CDR1 is SNHLY and CDR2 is FYNNEI. The CDR3 length is 15 residues. The CDR3 region has the DNA TGTGCCAGCAGTGAACCCGGCCAGGGGGAAGAGACCCAGTACTTC. Its protein product is CASSEPGQGEETQYF.